A selection of T cell receptor beta chains follows, all from one sample in a study of cytomegalovirus exposure and HLA in healthy donors. Assay used: immunoSEQ multiplex PCR; TCRdb lists only in-frame clones, some missing. The table records about 260,000 clones, roughly 70% of them present only once. Sequencing was performed on PBMCs. These TCRs come from a female donor in good health and CMV-seronegative. CDR3s include the opening cysteine and the closing phenylalanine or tryptophan. The order of the fields is clone size, V gene, D gene, J gene, CDR3 DNA, CDR3 protein. The D gene is left open where the match is weak. Size is omitted from some rows. Given values are once, few, many or a class for expanded clones.

once,TRBV6-1,-,TRBJ2-7,TGTGCCAGCAGTGGCCAGGGGAGGGACGAGCAGTACTTC,CASSGQGRDEQYF
once,TRBV15,-,TRBJ2-5,TGTGCCACCAGCACGGACGGGATTCCTCAAGAGACCCAGTACTTC,CATSTDGIPQETQYF
once,TRBV18,TRBD2,TRBJ2-7,TGTGCCAGCTCACCAAGTAGGACTAGCGGGAACGAGCAGTACTTC,CASSPSRTSGNEQYF
-,TRBV10-2,TRBD2,TRBJ2-1,TGCGCCAGCAGTGACGGGGGCGGGAGGTTCAGCTCCTACAATGAGCAGTTCTTC,CASSDGGGRFSSYNEQFF
-,TRBV7-2,TRBD1,TRBJ2-6,TGTGCCAGCAGCTCAACAGGGGTGGGGGCCAACGTCCTGACTTTC,CASSSTGVGANVLTF
-,TRBV13,-,TRBJ2-2,TGTGCCAGCAGCGCAGGTCTCCGTAGGGGGGAGCTGTTTTTT,CASSAGLRRGELFF
-,TRBV5-1,-,TRBJ1-1,TGCGCCAGCAGCTTGGGGACAGCTCAGAACACTGAAGCTTTCTTT,CASSLGTAQNTEAFF
once,TRBV28,TRBD2,TRBJ2-3,TGTGCCAGCAGTGCCCTTGGAGGGAGGGCAGATACGCAGTATTTT,CASSALGGRADTQYF
-,TRBV30,TRBD2,TRBJ2-7,TGTGCCTGGAGTGGGGGACTAGCGGGATCCTACGAGCAGTACTTC,CAWSGGLAGSYEQYF
once,TRBV19,TRBD2,TRBJ2-3,TGTGCCAGTACGGGGGAGGGTAGAACAGATACGCAGTATTTT,CASTGEGRTDTQYF
-,TRBV27,-,TRBJ2-2,TGTGCCAGCAGTCCCACTCGACTTTTAGGGGAGCTGTTTTTT,CASSPTRLLGELFF
-,TRBV7-9,-,TRBJ1-2,TGTGCCAGCAGCTTAGCGCTTACAGGGAACTATGGCTACACCTTC,CASSLALTGNYGYTF
once,TRBV6-1,-,TRBJ2-1,TGTGCCAGCAGTGAAGCGCTTCCAGGGAATGAGCAGTTCTTC,CASSEALPGNEQFF
few,TRBV5-6,-,TRBJ2-7,TGTGCCAGCAGTCCTTCGTTGGGCAGGTCGCAGTACGAGCAGTACTTC,CASSPSLGRSQYEQYF
-,TRBV12-5,TRBD2,TRBJ2-1,TGTGCTAGTGGTTTGGGGTCTAGCGGGATTAGTTTTGATGAGCAGTTCTTC,CASGLGSSGISFDEQFF
-,TRBV5-1,TRBD1,TRBJ1-4,TGCGCCAGCAGCTTGGGGGGACAGGGAAAGGCAACTAATGAAAAACTGTTTTTT,CASSLGGQGKATNEKLFF
-,TRBV19,-,TRBJ2-5,TGTGCCAGTAGTATTTGGGGGGAGCAGTACTTC,CASSIWGEQYF
-,TRBV5-1,TRBD1,TRBJ2-7,TGCGCCAGCAGCATACAGGGGGCAGGCGAGCAGTACTTC,CASSIQGAGEQYF
-,TRBV27,TRBD2,TRBJ2-1,TGTGCCAGCAGTTTTCTAGCGGGTCATAGCTCCTACAATGAGCAGTTCTTC,CASSFLAGHSSYNEQFF
-,TRBV4-2,TRBD2,TRBJ2-7,TGTGCCAGCAGCCCAAGGGGCGGGAGTAATCACGAGCAGTACTTC,CASSPRGGSNHEQYF
-,TRBV19,-,TRBJ1-3,TGTGCCAGTAGTATAGGCGCAACTCTCAGAAACACCATATATTTT,CASSIGATLRNTIYF
once,TRBV10-1,-,TRBJ2-5,TGCGCCAGCAGTGCTGGGAGGATTGACGAGACCCAGTACTTC,CASSAGRIDETQYF
-,TRBV7-2,-,TRBJ2-7,TGTGCCAGCAGCTTAGTTCGGGGGAGTCAGTACTTC,CASSLVRGSQYF
-,TRBV19,-,TRBJ1-2,TGTGCCAGTAGTATGAGGGGGTACTATGGCTACACCTTC,CASSMRGYYGYTF
-,TRBV19,-,TRBJ2-7,TGTGCCAGTAGTATATCCCAGACTAGCTCCTACGAGCAGTACTTC,CASSISQTSSYEQYF
-,TRBV30,-,TRBJ2-1,TGTGCCTGGAGTGCTCGAGGGAGTCCAGAAGTCTTC,CAWSARGSPEVF
-,TRBV5-4,-,TRBJ1-2,TGTGCCAGCAGCTTGGCCGGAGGTTTTAACTATGGCTACACCTTC,CASSLAGGFNYGYTF
-,TRBV2,-,TRBJ1-2,TGTGCCAGCAGTGGGAGGGAATCTCGGGGCTACACCTTC,CASSGRESRGYTF
-,TRBV5-6,-,TRBJ2-1,TGTGCCAGCAGCCCGCTGAGCTCCTACAATGAGCAGTTCTTC,CASSPLSSYNEQFF
-,TRBV19,TRBD2,TRBJ2-7,TGTGCCAGTAGTAATGGCGGGAGCTCCTACGAGCAGTACTTC,CASSNGGSSYEQYF
few,TRBV19,-,TRBJ2-1,TGTGCCAGTAGTATAGAGGCAGGGTGGTCAGCCATGGGAACGGACAATGAGCAGTTCTTC,CASSIEAGWSAMGTDNEQFF
-,TRBV15,-,TRBJ2-1,TGTGCCACCAGCAGAGTGCAGCGGCTAGATGGTTACAATGAGCAGTTCTTC,CATSRVQRLDGYNEQFF
few,TRBV2,-,TRBJ1-2,TGTGCCAGCAGCCGCGTTGGTGGAGGCGATGGCTACACCTTC,CASSRVGGGDGYTF
-,TRBV2,TRBD2,TRBJ2-2,TGTGCCAGCAGTCCACCTAGCGGGAGGAACACCGGGGAGCTGTTTTTT,CASSPPSGRNTGELFF
-,TRBV20-1,TRBD2,TRBJ2-7,TGCAGTGCTACTTCTAGCGGCGAGCAGTACTTC,CSATSSGEQYF
-,TRBV7-8,-,TRBJ2-7,TGTGCCAGCAGCCAACGGGGGACAGCCTACGAGCAGTACTTC,CASSQRGTAYEQYF
-,TRBV7-2,-,TRBJ2-3,TGTGCCAGCACCCCTGGGGCACCAGATACGCAGTATTTT,CASTPGAPDTQYF
-,TRBV6-6,-,TRBJ1-5,TGTGCCAGCAGGTTGGCGGGGAGCAATCAGCCCCAGCATTTT,CASRLAGSNQPQHF
-,TRBV9,TRBD2,TRBJ2-7,TGTGCCAGCAGCGTAGGAAGCGGGAGGGCCAACGAGCAGTACTTC,CASSVGSGRANEQYF
-,TRBV30,TRBD2,TRBJ2-3,TGTGCCTGGAGCAGAGGGACTAGCGGGAGGGTGGCAGATACGCAGTATTTT,CAWSRGTSGRVADTQYF
-,TRBV6-6,-,TRBJ1-1,TGTGCCAGCAGGCAAGGCGGGATGAACACTGAAGCTTTCTTT,CASRQGGMNTEAFF
-,TRBV7-8,-,TRBJ2-7,TGTGCCAGCAGCTTAGTGGGGTTAGGGGGCTACGAGCAGTACTTC,CASSLVGLGGYEQYF
-,TRBV6-6,-,TRBJ2-7,TGTGCCAGCAGCCCAACGGGGTTTCCCTACGAGCAGTACTTC,CASSPTGFPYEQYF
few,TRBV9,-,TRBJ2-7,TGTGCCAGCAGCGTAGGGGGCACGAGTTCCTACGAGCAGTACTTC,CASSVGGTSSYEQYF
-,TRBV28,TRBD2,TRBJ2-5,TGTGCCAGCAGTTTAGGGACTAGCGGACAAGAGACCCAGTACTTC,CASSLGTSGQETQYF
-,TRBV4-1,-,TRBJ2-7,TGCGCCAGCAGCCGAGAAGTTGCGCCTTCCTACGAGCAGTACTTC,CASSREVAPSYEQYF
-,TRBV5-6,-,TRBJ1-1,TGTGCCAGCAGCCCCCGGGAGAGAGGACCAGGCTTCTTT,CASSPRERGPGFF
few,TRBV15,-,TRBJ2-2,TGTGCCACCAGCAGAGGAACTACCGGGGAGCTGTTTTTT,CATSRGTTGELFF
-,TRBV19,TRBD1,TRBJ1-1,TGTGCCAGTAGTACAAGACAGGGGAGAACTGAAGCTTTCTTT,CASSTRQGRTEAFF
few,TRBV29-1,-,TRBJ2-1,TGCAGCGTTGGGGAGCCAGCCTACAATGAGCAGTTCTTC,CSVGEPAYNEQFF
-,TRBV6-5,-,TRBJ2-7,TGTGCCACCAGGGGCAGTTCCCACGAGCAGTACTTC,CATRGSSHEQYF
few,TRBV5-1,-,TRBJ1-1,TGCGCCAGCAGCCGCGGCACAGGGAGCATGAACACTGAAGCTTTCTTT,CASSRGTGSMNTEAFF